The rows below give T cell receptor beta chains drawn from one sample of a study of shared clonotypes between healthy human individuals. The assay was immunoSEQ multiplex PCR, and TCRdb's table has in-frame clones only and misses some. The sample yields almost 700,000 clones, under 95% seen once. Input material: naive CD8+ T cells sorted from blood. Every receptor here comes from a man younger than 40 in good health. Each CDR3 is given with its conserved first and last residue. D genes are given only for firm matches. Size is omitted from some rows. Given values are once, few, many or a class for expanded clones.

v_gene	d_gene	abundance	j_gene	CDR3aa	CDR3nt
TRBV10-2	NA	NA	TRBJ2-2	CASSGTGELFF	TGCGCCAGCAGCGGCACCGGGGAGCTGTTTTTT
TRBV5-4	TRBD2	NA	TRBJ2-7	CASSLAGGTEQYF	TGTGCCAGCAGCTTGGCGGGGGGTACCGAGCAGTACTTC
TRBV13	TRBD2	NA	TRBJ2-3	CASSREDGTDTQYF	TGTGCCAGCAGCCGGGAGGATGGGACAGATACGCAGTATTTT
TRBV27	TRBD2	NA	TRBJ2-1	CASSRLAESYNEQFF	TGTGCCAGCAGCCGACTAGCGGAGAGTTACAATGAGCAGTTCTTC
TRBV11-2	NA	NA	TRBJ1-1	CASSLEVAGASTEAFF	TGTGCCAGCAGCTTAGAAGTGGCAGGGGCAAGCACTGAAGCTTTCTTT
TRBV29-1	TRBD2	NA	TRBJ2-1	CSVGSIAGGPDEQFF	TGCAGCGTTGGATCGATAGCGGGAGGGCCGGATGAGCAGTTCTTC
TRBV6-9	TRBD1	NA	TRBJ2-2	CASSYQRQGENTGELFF	TGTGCCAGCAGTTATCAGAGGCAGGGGGAGAACACCGGGGAGCTGTTTTTT
TRBV9	NA	NA	TRBJ2-1	CASSATPALGGEQFF	TGTGCCAGCAGCGCAACCCCCGCCCTGGGTGGTGAGCAGTTCTTC
TRBV27	TRBD1	NA	TRBJ2-2	CASSTSTGGENTGELFF	TGTGCCAGCAGTACCTCGACAGGGGGCGAGAACACCGGGGAGCTGTTTTTT
TRBV7-2	TRBD2	once	TRBJ2-2	CASSLASSGRRHTGELFF	TGTGCCAGCAGCTTAGCGTCCAGCGGGAGAAGGCACACCGGGGAGCTGTTTTTT
TRBV27	NA	NA	TRBJ1-1	CASSAMWGTEAFF	TGTGCCAGCAGCGCAATGTGGGGGACTGAAGCTTTCTTT
TRBV5-8	NA	NA	TRBJ2-7	CASSDLTVAGSTYEQYF	TGTGCCAGCAGCGACCTAACTGTGGCAGGGTCGACCTACGAGCAGTACTTC
TRBV27	NA	NA	TRBJ2-3	CASSLSPGSTDTQYF	TGTGCCAGCAGTTTATCGCCAGGGAGCACAGATACGCAGTATTTT
TRBV7-9	NA	NA	TRBJ2-7	CASSPHSGPLAYEQYF	TGTGCCAGCAGCCCACATTCGGGTCCACTGGCCTACGAGCAGTACTTC
TRBV29-1	NA	NA	TRBJ2-3	CSVEGSSVDNTDTQYF	TGCAGCGTTGAAGGGTCTAGTGTTGACAACACAGATACGCAGTATTTT
TRBV27	NA	NA	TRBJ2-7	CASSLGSVSSEQYF	TGTGCCAGCAGCCTAGGGAGTGTATCCTCGGAGCAGTACTTC
TRBV4-1	NA	NA	TRBJ2-7	CASSHYQAYEQYF	TGCGCCAGCAGCCATTACCAAGCCTACGAGCAGTACTTC
TRBV10-3	NA	NA	TRBJ2-3	CAMAGKRTDTQYF	TGTGCCATGGCGGGGAAGCGTACAGATACGCAGTATTTT
TRBV28	NA	NA	TRBJ2-3	CASRAGNSQGTDTQYF	TGTGCCAGCCGGGCGGGAAACTCCCAGGGCACAGATACGCAGTATTTT
TRBV11-2	NA	NA	TRBJ1-5	CASSLTGNSNQPQHF	TGTGCCAGCAGCTTAACAGGCAATAGCAATCAGCCCCAGCATTTT
TRBV9	TRBD2	NA	TRBJ2-7	CASSAGLARSGEQYF	TGTGCCAGCAGCGCGGGACTAGCGCGCTCTGGCGAGCAGTACTTC
TRBV7-3	NA	NA	TRBJ2-2	CASSTGRASLGELFF	TGTGCCAGCAGCACTGGACGGGCTTCTCTCGGGGAGCTGTTTTTT
TRBV7-6	TRBD1	NA	TRBJ1-4	CASSSGTGDEKLFF	TGTGCCAGCAGCTCCGGGACAGGGGATGAAAAACTGTTTTTT
TRBV2	NA	NA	TRBJ1-3	CASRDRYDPATGNTIYF	TGTGCCAGCCGCGATCGATATGACCCAGCAACGGGAAACACCATATATTTT
TRBV29-1	TRBD2	NA	TRBJ2-2	CSVVLADANTGELFF	TGCAGCGTCGTACTAGCGGACGCGAACACCGGGGAGCTGTTTTTT
TRBV28	TRBD2	NA	TRBJ2-1	CASRRPGLPREQFF	TGTGCCAGCAGACGACCGGGACTACCGAGGGAGCAGTTCTTC
TRBV4-1	TRBD1	NA	TRBJ1-1	CASSEHRGTRTTEAFF	TGCGCCAGCAGCGAACACAGGGGGACGAGAACTACTGAAGCTTTCTTT
TRBV6-5	NA	many	TRBJ2-5	CASSSTGTNGHETQYF	TGTGCCAGCAGTTCTACCGGGACAAACGGTCACGAGACCCAGTACTTC
TRBV12-5	NA	NA	TRBJ2-5	CASGPDMEETQYF	TGTGCTAGTGGCCCGGACATGGAAGAGACCCAGTACTTC
TRBV2	NA	NA	TRBJ2-7	CAGSSLQEYEQYF	TGTGCCGGGTCCTCTTTACAGGAATACGAGCAGTACTTC
TRBV7-9	NA	NA	TRBJ2-2	CASSLEPGGWNGELFF	TGTGCCAGCAGCTTAGAACCCGGGGGATGGAACGGGGAGCTGTTTTTT
TRBV7-9	TRBD2	NA	TRBJ2-3	CASSPVAGVLDTQYF	TGTGCCAGCAGCCCTGTAGCGGGAGTATTAGATACGCAGTATTTT
TRBV29-1	TRBD1	NA	TRBJ2-1	CSVRTGGYNEQFF	TGCAGCGTTCGGACAGGGGGTTACAATGAGCAGTTCTTC
TRBV28	NA	NA	TRBJ2-2	CASFAGGTGELFF	TGTGCCAGCTTTGCAGGAGGCACCGGGGAGCTGTTTTTT
TRBV7-9	TRBD1	NA	TRBJ1-4	CASSLGQGETEKLFF	TGTGCCAGCAGCCTCGGACAGGGAGAAACTGAAAAACTGTTTTTT
TRBV7-9	TRBD2	NA	TRBJ2-7	CASSLPSSGLSSYEQYF	TGTGCCAGCAGCCTCCCCTCTAGCGGGTTGAGCTCCTACGAGCAGTACTTC
TRBV7-8	TRBD1	NA	TRBJ2-2	CASPIGGGLANTGELFF	TGTGCCAGCCCCATAGGGGGCGGGTTGGCGAACACCGGGGAGCTGTTTTTT
TRBV21-1	NA	NA	TRBJ2-5	CASSKESGQRYQETQYF	TGTGCCAGCAGCAAAGAGTCTGGACAGAGGTACCAAGAGACCCAGTACTTC
TRBV21-1	NA	NA	TRBJ1-3	CASSPGHSQSSGNTIYF	TGTGCCAGCAGCCCGGGACATTCTCAATCCTCTGGAAACACCATATATTTT
TRBV28	TRBD2	NA	TRBJ2-2	CAGGISGRDTGELFF	TGTGCCGGGGGAATAAGCGGGAGGGACACCGGGGAGCTGTTTTTT
TRBV27	NA	NA	TRBJ1-1	CASSLYGIGTEAFF	TGTGCCAGCAGTTTATATGGTATAGGGACTGAAGCTTTCTTT
TRBV15	NA	NA	TRBJ1-1	CATSSRGETEAFF	TGTGCCACCAGCAGTAGGGGGGAGACTGAAGCTTTCTTT
TRBV10-1	NA	few	TRBJ2-1	CASSETSRLRSSYNEQFF	TGCGCCAGCAGTGAGACTTCCCGATTGAGAAGCTCCTACAATGAGCAGTTCTTC
TRBV9	TRBD2	NA	TRBJ2-2	CASSAPGLGNTGELFF	TGTGCCAGCAGCGCACCGGGACTAGGGAACACCGGGGAGCTGTTTTTT
TRBV10-3	TRBD2	NA	TRBJ2-3	CAISSGRTTDTQYF	TGTGCCATCTCTAGCGGGAGGACCACAGATACGCAGTATTTT